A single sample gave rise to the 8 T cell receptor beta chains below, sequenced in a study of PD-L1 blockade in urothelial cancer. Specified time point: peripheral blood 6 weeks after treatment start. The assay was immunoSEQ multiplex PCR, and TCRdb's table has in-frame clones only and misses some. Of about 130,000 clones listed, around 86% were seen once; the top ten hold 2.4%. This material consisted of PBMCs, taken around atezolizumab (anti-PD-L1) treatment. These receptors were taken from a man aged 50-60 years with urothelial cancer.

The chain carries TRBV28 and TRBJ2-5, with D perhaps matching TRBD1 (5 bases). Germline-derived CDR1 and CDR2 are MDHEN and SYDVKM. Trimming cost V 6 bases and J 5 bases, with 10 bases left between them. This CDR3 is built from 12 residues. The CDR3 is CASRARQETQYF. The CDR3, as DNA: TGTGCCAGCAGGGCTAGACAGGAGACCCAGTACTTC.

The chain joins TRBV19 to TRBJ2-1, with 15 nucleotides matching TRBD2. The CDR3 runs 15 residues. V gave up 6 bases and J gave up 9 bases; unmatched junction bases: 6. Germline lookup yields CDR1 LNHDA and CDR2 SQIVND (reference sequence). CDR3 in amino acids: CASSPGTSGRTEQFF. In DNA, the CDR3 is TGTGCCAGTAGCCCCGGGACTAGCGGGAGGACTGAGCAGTTCTTC.

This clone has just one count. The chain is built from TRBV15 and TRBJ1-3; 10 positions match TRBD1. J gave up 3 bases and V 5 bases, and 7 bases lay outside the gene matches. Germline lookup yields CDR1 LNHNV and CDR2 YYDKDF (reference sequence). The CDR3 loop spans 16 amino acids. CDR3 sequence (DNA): TGTGCCACCAGCCGAGGGGGACAGGGGAGTGGAAACACCATATATTTT. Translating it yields CATSRGGQGSGNTIYF.

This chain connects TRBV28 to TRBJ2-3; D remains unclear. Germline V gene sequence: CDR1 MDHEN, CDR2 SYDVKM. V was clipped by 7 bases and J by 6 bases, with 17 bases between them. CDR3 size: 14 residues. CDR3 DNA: TGTGCCAGCACCCCGACAACGGTCGCGGATACGCAGTATTTT. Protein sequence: CASTPTTVADTQYF.

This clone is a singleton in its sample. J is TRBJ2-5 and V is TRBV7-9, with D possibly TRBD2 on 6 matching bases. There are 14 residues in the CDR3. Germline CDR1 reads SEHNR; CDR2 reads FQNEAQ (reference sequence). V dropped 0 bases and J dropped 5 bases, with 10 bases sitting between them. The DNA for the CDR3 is TGTGCCAGCAGCTTAGCGGGAGGTCCCGAGACCCAGTACTTC. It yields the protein CASSLAGGPETQYF.

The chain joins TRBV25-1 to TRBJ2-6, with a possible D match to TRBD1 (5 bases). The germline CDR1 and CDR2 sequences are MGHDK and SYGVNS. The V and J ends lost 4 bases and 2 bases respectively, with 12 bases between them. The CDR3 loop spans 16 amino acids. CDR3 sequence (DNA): TGTGCCAGCAGTGCGCAGGGAATTACTGGGGCCAACGTCCTGACTTTC. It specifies CASSAQGITGANVLTF.

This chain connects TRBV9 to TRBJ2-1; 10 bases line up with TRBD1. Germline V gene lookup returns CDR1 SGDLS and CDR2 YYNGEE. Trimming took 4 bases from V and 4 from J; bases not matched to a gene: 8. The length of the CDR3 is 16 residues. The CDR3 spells CASSQGGQGQYNEQFF. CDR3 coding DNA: TGTGCCAGCAGCCAGGGGGGACAGGGGCAATACAATGAGCAGTTCTTC.

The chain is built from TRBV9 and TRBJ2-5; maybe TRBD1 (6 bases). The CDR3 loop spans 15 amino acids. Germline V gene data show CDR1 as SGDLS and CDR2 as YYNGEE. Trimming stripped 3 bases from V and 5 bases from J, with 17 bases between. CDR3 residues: CASSEGYRVPETQYF. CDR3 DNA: TGTGCCAGCAGCGAGGGATACAGGGTCCCCGAGACCCAGTACTTC.